Many counts were recorded for the clone carrying this TCR beta chain. What it binds is unknown. The sample belongs to a study of neurological immune-mediated disorders. The study's findings and limits: HTLV-1-associated myelopathy ranked highest for TCR clonal expansion and multiple sclerosis lowest, beneath healthy controls. Subjects shared no identical expanded-clone CDR3 amino acid sequences, suggesting private TCR-beta repertoires in all groups.

TCRdb re-called the 5' RACE reads through MiXCR, storing one row per CDR3 protein. The sample records 40,000 or so distinct CDR3 sequences, less than 8.5% being singletons. This TCR derives from a woman aged 40 to 49 in good health. Source material: PBMCs.

Here the CDR3 DNA reads TGTGCCAGCAGTAAGGGACTAGCCGGGGAGCTGTTTTTT. Amino acid sequence: CASSKGLAGELFF. The chain joins TRBV2 to TRBJ2-2; the match to TRBD2 covers 8 bases. J lost 6 bases, V lost 5 bases, and 2 bases had no gene match. Germline-derived CDR1 and CDR2 are SNHLY and FYNNEI. The CDR3 runs 13 residues.